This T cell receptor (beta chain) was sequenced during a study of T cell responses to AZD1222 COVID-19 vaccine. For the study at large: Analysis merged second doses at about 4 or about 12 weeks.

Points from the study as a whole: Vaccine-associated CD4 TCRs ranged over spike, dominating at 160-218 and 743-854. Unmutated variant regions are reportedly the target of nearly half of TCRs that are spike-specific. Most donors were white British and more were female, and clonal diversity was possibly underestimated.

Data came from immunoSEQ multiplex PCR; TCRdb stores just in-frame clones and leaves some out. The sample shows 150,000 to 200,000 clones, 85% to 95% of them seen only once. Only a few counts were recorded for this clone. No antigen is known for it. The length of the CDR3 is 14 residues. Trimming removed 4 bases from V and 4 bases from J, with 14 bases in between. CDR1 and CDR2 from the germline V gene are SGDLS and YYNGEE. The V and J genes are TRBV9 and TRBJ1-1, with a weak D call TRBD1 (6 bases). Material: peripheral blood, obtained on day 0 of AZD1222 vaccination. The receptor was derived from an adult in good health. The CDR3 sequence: CASSTVAGATEAFF. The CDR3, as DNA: TGTGCCAGCAGCACCGTCGCGGGGGCCACTGAAGCTTTCTTT.